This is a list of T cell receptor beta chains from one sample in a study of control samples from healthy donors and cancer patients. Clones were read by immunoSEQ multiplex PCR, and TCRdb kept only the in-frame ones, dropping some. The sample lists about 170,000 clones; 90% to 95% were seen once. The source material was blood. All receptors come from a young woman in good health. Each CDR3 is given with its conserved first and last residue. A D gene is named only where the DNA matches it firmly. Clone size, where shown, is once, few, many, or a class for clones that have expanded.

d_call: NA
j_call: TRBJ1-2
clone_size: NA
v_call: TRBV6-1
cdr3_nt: TGTGCCAGCAGTTCCTACCCCGAAGATGGCTACACCTTC
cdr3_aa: CASSSYPEDGYTF

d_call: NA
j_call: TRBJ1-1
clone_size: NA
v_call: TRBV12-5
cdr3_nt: TGTGCTAGTGGTTTGGACACACCCTCAGACGTTTCGAACACTGAAGCTTTCTTT
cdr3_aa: CASGLDTPSDVSNTEAFF

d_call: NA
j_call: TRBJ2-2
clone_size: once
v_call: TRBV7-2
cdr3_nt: TGTGCCAGCAGCTTACTACAGCCGGATGTCACCGGGGAGCTGTTTTTT
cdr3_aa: CASSLLQPDVTGELFF

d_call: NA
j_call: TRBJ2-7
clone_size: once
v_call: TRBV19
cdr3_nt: TGTGCCAGTAGTAGCCGGGGCCTCTCCTACGAGCAGTACTTC
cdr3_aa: CASSSRGLSYEQYF

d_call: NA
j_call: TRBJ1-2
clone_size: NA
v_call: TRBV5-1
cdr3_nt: TGCGCCAGCAGCTTGGGGGACCCGGCTGGGTATGGCTACACCTTC
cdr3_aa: CASSLGDPAGYGYTF

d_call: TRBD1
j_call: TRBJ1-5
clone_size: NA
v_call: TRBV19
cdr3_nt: TGTGCCAGTAGTCTCGGGGCAGGGGGGGCTCAGCCCCAGCATTTT
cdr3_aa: CASSLGAGGAQPQHF

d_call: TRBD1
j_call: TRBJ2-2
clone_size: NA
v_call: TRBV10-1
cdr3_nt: TGCGCCAGCAGTAGGGGGGGGACAGGGGACACCGGGGAGCTGTTTTTT
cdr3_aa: CASSRGGTGDTGELFF

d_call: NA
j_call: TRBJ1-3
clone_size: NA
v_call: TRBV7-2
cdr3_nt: TGTGCCAGCAGCAGCCCCGGACCTGGAAACACCATATATTTT
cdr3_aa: CASSSPGPGNTIYF

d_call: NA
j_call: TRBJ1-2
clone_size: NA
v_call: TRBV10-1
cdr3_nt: TGCGCCAGCAGTGAGTCCCTCCCTGGGGGCTACACCTTC
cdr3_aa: CASSESLPGGYTF

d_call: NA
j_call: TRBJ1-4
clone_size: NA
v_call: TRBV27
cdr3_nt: TGTGCCAGCAGTTTATTAGGGACTAATGAAAAACTGTTTTTT
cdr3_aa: CASSLLGTNEKLFF

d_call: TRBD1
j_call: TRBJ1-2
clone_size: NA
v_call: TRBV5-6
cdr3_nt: TGTGCCAGCAGCTTTGAGGGGACAGGGGACTATGGCTACACCTTC
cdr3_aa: CASSFEGTGDYGYTF

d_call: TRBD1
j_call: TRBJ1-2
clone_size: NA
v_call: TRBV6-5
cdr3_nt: TGTGCCAGCAGTTACTACGGGACAGGGGGGTATGGCTACACCTTC
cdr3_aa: CASSYYGTGGYGYTF

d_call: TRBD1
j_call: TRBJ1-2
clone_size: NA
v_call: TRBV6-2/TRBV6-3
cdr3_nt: TGTGCCAGCAGCCGTCAACCCAGACAGGGGGGAGGCTACACCTTC
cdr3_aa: CASSRQPRQGGGYTF

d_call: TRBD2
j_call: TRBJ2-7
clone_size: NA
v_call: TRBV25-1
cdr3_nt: TGTGCCAGCAGTGGACTAGCTGAGCAGTACTTC
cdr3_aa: CASSGLAEQYF

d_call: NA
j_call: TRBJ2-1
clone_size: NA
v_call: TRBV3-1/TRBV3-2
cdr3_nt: TGTGCCAGCAGCTCGACGGGGAATGAGCAGTTCTTC
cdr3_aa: CASSSTGNEQFF

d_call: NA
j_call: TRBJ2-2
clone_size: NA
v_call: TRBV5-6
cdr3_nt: TGTGCCAGCAGCTTGGAGGGGCGGGGAACCGGGGAGCTGTTTTTT
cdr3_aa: CASSLEGRGTGELFF

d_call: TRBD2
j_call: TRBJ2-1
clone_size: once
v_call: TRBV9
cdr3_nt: TGTGCCAGCAGCGTAGATGTAGCGGGGGGGCTTGGTGAGCAGTTCTTC
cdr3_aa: CASSVDVAGGLGEQFF

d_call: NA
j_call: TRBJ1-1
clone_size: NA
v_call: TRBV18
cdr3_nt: TGTGCCAGCTCACCGGTCCTGGGGCCAAACACTGAAGCTTTCTTT
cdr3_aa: CASSPVLGPNTEAFF

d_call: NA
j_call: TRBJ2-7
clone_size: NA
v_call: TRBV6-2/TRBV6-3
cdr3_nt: TGTGCCAGCAGTTCTCTGGGGGAGGCTTCCTACGAGCAGTACTTC
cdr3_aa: CASSSLGEASYEQYF

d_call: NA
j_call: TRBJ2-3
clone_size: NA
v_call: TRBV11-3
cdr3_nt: TGTGCCAGCAGCCCAGAAGGGGGGGGCCACAACACAGATACGCAGTATTTT
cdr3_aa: CASSPEGGGHNTDTQYF

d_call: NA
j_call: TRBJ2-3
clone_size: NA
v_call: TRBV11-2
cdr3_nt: TGTGCCAGCAGCTTAGATGGCCGGGGAACAGATACGCAGTATTTT
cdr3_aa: CASSLDGRGTDTQYF

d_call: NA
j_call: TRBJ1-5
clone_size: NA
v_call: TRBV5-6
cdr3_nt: TGTGCCAGCAGCTTGGAGGGGTATAATCAGCCCCAGCATTTT
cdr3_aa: CASSLEGYNQPQHF